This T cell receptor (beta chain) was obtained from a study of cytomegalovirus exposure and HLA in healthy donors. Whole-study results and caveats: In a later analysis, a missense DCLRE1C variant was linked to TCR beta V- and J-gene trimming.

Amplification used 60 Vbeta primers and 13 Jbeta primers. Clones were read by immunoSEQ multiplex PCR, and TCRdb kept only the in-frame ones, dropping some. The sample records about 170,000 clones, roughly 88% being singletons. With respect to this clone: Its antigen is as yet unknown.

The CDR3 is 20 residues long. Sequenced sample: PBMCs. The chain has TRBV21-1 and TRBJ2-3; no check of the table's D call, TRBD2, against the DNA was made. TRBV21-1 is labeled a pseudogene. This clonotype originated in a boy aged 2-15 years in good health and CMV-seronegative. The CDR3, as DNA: TGTGCCAGCAGCAAATCCCCGGGACTAGCGGGAGGGCCTGGAGCAGATACGCAGTATTTT. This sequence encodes CASSKSPGLAGGPGADTQYF.